The entry that follows covers one TCR beta chain sequence. The data stem from a study of memory CD4+ T cells and cytomegalovirus serostatus. Clones were sequenced by immunoSEQ multiplex PCR, and TCRdb holds only the in-frame ones, with some missing. The sample shows approximately 26,000 clones, approximately 72% of them seen only once. Single viable CD3+CD4+CD8-CD45RO+ cells were sorted as the memory CD4+ T cells. After thawing, CD4+ T cells were positively selected. The CDR3 loop spans 13 amino acids. Germline values: CDR1 SQVTM, CDR2 ANQGSEA. V was clipped by 3 bases and J by 5 bases, with 10 bases between them.

This rearrangement joins TRBV29-1 to TRBJ2-2, with D possibly being TRBD2 (6 bases). This receptor was obtained from an adult in good health and CMV-seronegative. The specimen sequenced was memory CD4+ T cells from blood. CDR3 sequence (DNA): TGCAGCGTTGACGGGGGAGGAACCGGGGAGCTGTTTTTT. It yields the protein CSVDGGGTGELFF.